These 27 T cell receptor beta chains share one sample of origin, sequenced in a study of OX40 agonist ivuxolimab in advanced cancers. Here immunoSEQ multiplex PCR was the method, and the copy in TCRdb shows in-frame clones only, minus some. The sample includes about 51,000 clones, roughly four fifths of them seen just once. The sample here was CD4+ or CD8+ T cells sorted from blood, taken in a trial of the OX40 agonist ivuxolimab. The receptors come from an adult with an advanced solid tumor such as melanoma, head and neck, liver or kidney cancer.

The chain uses TRBV15 and TRBJ2-7; D possibly matches TRBD1 or TRBD2 (6 bases each). Germline CDR1 is LNHNV and CDR2 is YYDKDF (reference sequence). This CDR3 is 14 amino acids long. Trimming shortened V by 0 bases and J by 2 bases, and 8 bases separated the two germline ends. CDR3 nucleotide sequence: TGTGCCACCAGCAGAGAGGGGGGCGCCTACGAGCAGTACTTC. It codes for CATSREGGAYEQYF.

The chain has TRBV5-8 and TRBJ1-5; perhaps TRBD1 as D (6 bases). V was cut by 2 bases and J by 10 bases, with 16 bases left in between. From germline, CDR1 is SGHTS and CDR2 YDEGEE. The CDR3 is 14 residues long. The CDR3 region has the DNA TGTGCCAGCAGCTTTTCCAGGGGCGCAGGTCCCCAGCATTTT. Encoded protein: CASSFSRGAGPQHF.

The chain recombines TRBV27 with TRBJ1-2; no clear D. The CDR3 extends over 13 amino acids. Germline lookup yields CDR1 MNHEY and CDR2 SMNVEV (reference sequence). V lost 5 bases to trimming and J lost 3 bases, with 10 bases between them. The CDR3 spells CASSRGPYYGYTF. In DNA form, the CDR3 reads TGTGCCAGCAGTCGGGGTCCCTACTATGGCTACACCTTC.

The chain uses TRBV9 and TRBJ2-7; 9 bases agree with TRBD1. Germline CDR1 SGDLS, CDR2 YYNGEE. V lost 4 bases to trimming and J lost 3 bases; unmatched junction nucleotides: 8. CDR3 length equals 15 residues. DNA of the CDR3: TGTGCCAGCAGCTCCGGGACAGGGCTTTTCTACGAGCAGTACTTC. It translates to CASSSGTGLFYEQYF.

The rearrangement joins TRBV5-6 to TRBJ1-2, with 11 nucleotides matching TRBD1. The CDR3 sequence is 14 residues long. J lost 7 bases, V lost 3 bases, and 5 bases had no gene match. Germline lookup yields CDR1 SGHDT and CDR2 YYEEEE. For the CDR3, the DNA is TGTGCCAGCAGCTCGGACAGGGGGCGTCGTGGCTACACCTTC. Amino acids: CASSSDRGRRGYTF.

This clone came up a few times. The chain joins TRBV5-6 to TRBJ1-1; D gene unclear. The length of the CDR3 is 12 residues. In germline, CDR1 is SGHDT, CDR2 YYEEEE. The ends were cut back, 7 bases at V and 11 bases at J, with 18 bases in the middle. The CDR3 region is CASRTQNFEAFF. DNA for the CDR3: TGTGCCAGCCGGACTCAGAACTTTGAGGCTTTCTTT.

Here the CDR3 reads CSVQDNHIEAFF. The CDR3 DNA reads as TGCAGCGTTCAGGACAACCATATTGAAGCTTTCTTT. V gene TRBV29-1 combines with J gene TRBJ1-1, with D tentatively TRBD1 (5 bases). This CDR3 is 12 amino acids long. V lost 5 bases, J lost 7 bases, and 14 bases lay in between. Germline CDR1 SQVTM, CDR2 ANQGSEA.

V is TRBV2 and J is TRBJ1-3; D is unresolved. CDR1 and CDR2 (germline): SNHLY, FYNNEI. Deletions cut 5 bases from V and 3 bases from J, with 14 bases between. The CDR3 is made up of 15 amino acids. The CDR3 bases are TGTGCCAGCAGTTTTCGGGCTTCGGGTGGAAACACCATATATTTT. Translation: CASSFRASGGNTIYF.

The chain has TRBV11-2 and TRBJ1-5; no firm D call. Trimming took 2 bases from V and 2 from J, leaving 10 bases between them. The germline V gene encodes CDR1 SGHAT and CDR2 FQNNGV. CDR3 length: 15 residues. CDR3 DNA sequence: TGTGCCAGCAGCTTATGCCTTCGGGGCAATCAGCCCCAGCATTTT. Amino acids: CASSLCLRGNQPQHF.

The chain carries TRBV7-7 and TRBJ1-4, with 8 bases aligning to TRBD1. J was trimmed by 7 bases and V by 5 bases; bases with no gene match: 9. The CDR3 spans 15 residues. The germline V gene encodes CDR1 SSHAT and CDR2 FNYEAQ (reference sequence). The CDR3 DNA reads as TGTGCCAGCAGCCCATCAGGGGGCGCATCTGAAAAACTGTTTTTT. Protein product: CASSPSGGASEKLFF.

This clone was seen a few times. This chain links TRBV27 with TRBJ2-2; 13 bases are shared with TRBD2. Germline V lookup: CDR1 MNHEY, CDR2 SMNVEV (reference sequence). The CDR3 extends over 16 amino acids. With 3 bases clipped from V and 6 bases from J, the junction kept 4 bases outside the gene matches. In DNA form, the CDR3 reads TGTGCCAGCAGTTTCACCGGGACTAGCGGGGCCGGGGAGCTGTTTTTT. Translated, it gives CASSFTGTSGAGELFF.

This clone appeared once. The chain combines TRBV29-1 with TRBJ2-7; TRBD1 might be the D (6 bases). The CDR3 is 14 amino acids. Trimming shortened V by 7 bases and J by 3 bases, and 19 bases separated the two germline ends. CDR1 is SQVTM and CDR2 is ANQGSEA in the germline V gene. Here the CDR3 reads CSDEGVGVVYEQYF. The CDR3 DNA is TGCAGCGACGAGGGGGTAGGGGTGGTCTACGAGCAGTACTTC.

The chain combines TRBV7-2 with TRBJ2-5; 8 bases map to TRBD2. This CDR3 is 15 amino acids long. J lost 5 bases, V lost 5 bases, and 10 bases had no gene match. Germline V lookup: CDR1 SGHTA, CDR2 FQGNSA. CDR3 in DNA: TGTGCCAGCAGCCCCGGACTAGCTTTTTATGAGACCCAGTACTTC. Translation: CASSPGLAFYETQYF.

There are a few counts of this clone. The rearrangement links TRBV27 to TRBJ1-2; TRBD1 agrees at 10 bases. The germline gives CDR1 MNHEY, CDR2 SMNVEV (reference sequence). The CDR3 is 14 residues long. V dropped 5 bases and J dropped 8; count of bases not matched to a gene: 8. As DNA, the CDR3 is TGTGCCAGCAGTACCGGGACAGGGGACGGCGGCTACACCTTC. It codes for CASSTGTGDGGYTF.

The chain carries TRBV1 and TRBJ1-1; the DNA was not compared with TRBD1, the D call given in the table. TRBV1 is assigned pseudogene status. The CDR3 consists of 16 residues. DNA for the CDR3: TGCACCAGCAGCCAAGACTCAGGGGGGCTAAACACTGAAGCTTTCTTT. Residues: CTSSQDSGGLNTEAFF.

This chain links TRBV5-4 with TRBJ1-5, with no clear D. The CDR3 contains 12 residues. The germline V gene has CDR1 SGHNT and CDR2 YYREEE (reference sequence). V gave up 4 bases and J gave up 2 bases, with 4 bases separating them. The CDR3 DNA sequence: TGTGCCAGCAGCATCGGCAATCAGCCCCAGCATTTT. As protein: CASSIGNQPQHF.

V and J are TRBV10-3 and TRBJ2-7; tentative D call: TRBD2 (5 bases). V gave up 0 bases and J gave up 5 bases, with 11 bases separating them. The germline V gene has CDR1 ENHRY and CDR2 SYGVKD. This CDR3 region has 14 residues. The CDR3 DNA is TGTGCCATCAGTGAGTCCGAGGGAACGGACGAGCAGTACTTC. Its translation is CAISESEGTDEQYF.

The genes are TRBV5-6 and TRBJ2-7; TRBD2 agrees at 7 bases. V shed 0 bases, J shed 1 base, and the junction held 7 bases outside the gene matches. The CDR3 runs to 16 residues. Germline V gives CDR1 SGHDT, CDR2 YYEEEE. The CDR3 region has the DNA TGTGCCAGCAGCTTGGGGGGAGGGGTCCTATCCTACGAGCAGTACTTC. Translated: CASSLGGGVLSYEQYF.

V usage is TRBV7-8 and J usage is TRBJ1-2; tentatively, D is TRBD1 (5 bases). V was pared by 0 bases and J by 2 bases, with 13 bases between. Germline CDR1 SGHVS, CDR2 FQNEAQ. The CDR3 covers 16 residues. CDR3 in amino acids: CASSLAGAGINYGYTF. The CDR3 DNA reads as TGTGCCAGCAGCTTAGCCGGGGCAGGGATCAACTATGGCTACACCTTC.

The V and J genes are TRBV2 and TRBJ1-2; TRBD1 matches at 7 bases. Trimming cost V 6 bases and J 4 bases; bases outside gene matches: 2. This CDR3 comprises 12 residues. Germline V gene lookup returns CDR1 SNHLY and CDR2 FYNNEI. In DNA, the CDR3 is TGTGCCAGCAGACCAGGGGGCTATGGCTACACCTTC. Translating gives CASRPGGYGYTF.

The V gene is TRBV5-1, the J gene TRBJ2-1; D remains unclear. Trimming removed 4 bases at V and 6 bases at J, with 14 bases between. Germline CDR1 is SGHRS and CDR2 is YFSETQ. This CDR3 spans 14 amino acids. The CDR3 bases are TGCGCCAGCAGCCGGGTCCAGCACGGCAATGAGCAGTTCTTC. This translates into CASSRVQHGNEQFF.

The gene calls are TRBV6-1 and TRBJ2-2; a possible D gene is TRBD1 (7 bases). There are 15 residues in the CDR3. The germline V and J ends were trimmed by 0 bases and 4 bases, with 9 bases remaining between them. In germline, CDR1 is MNHNS, CDR2 SASEGT. The CDR3 loop is CASSEAQGGTGELFF. The CDR3 DNA reads as TGTGCCAGCAGTGAAGCTCAGGGGGGCACCGGGGAGCTGTTTTTT.

The gene calls are TRBV6-1 and TRBJ2-3, with D perhaps being TRBD1 or TRBD2 (5 bases each). The CDR3 extends over 14 amino acids. V dropped 6 bases and J dropped 14 bases, with 24 bases sitting between them. CDR1 is MNHNS and CDR2 is SASEGT in the germline V gene. This CDR3 reads CASSSLGTQSGRYF. DNA of the CDR3: TGTGCCAGCAGCTCCCTGGGGACCCAGTCAGGCCGGTATTTT.

The chain uses TRBV6-6 and TRBJ2-7; tentative D call: TRBD2 (5 bases). CDR3 length: 14 residues. Germline lookup yields CDR1 MNHNY and CDR2 SVGAGI (reference sequence). The germline V and J ends were trimmed by 7 bases and 3 bases, with 16 bases remaining between them. CDR3 DNA sequence: TGTGCCAGCACCAACGGAGGCTCCGGCTACGAGCAGTACTTC. Protein: CASTNGGSGYEQYF.

The V and J genes are TRBV4-3 and TRBJ1-2, with D perhaps matching TRBD1 (6 bases). V lost 0 bases and J lost 4, with 12 bases in between. Per germline, CDR1 LGHNA and CDR2 YSLEER. The CDR3 extends over 15 amino acids. CDR3 bases: TGCGCCAGCAGCCAAGAAAACAGGGAAACCTATGGCTACACCTTC. This encodes CASSQENRETYGYTF.

The rearrangement uses TRBV11-2 and TRBJ2-2; the match to TRBD1 covers 7 bases. V dropped 6 bases and J dropped 7; count of bases not matched to a gene: 11. The CDR3 has 15 amino acids. Germline V gene lookup returns CDR1 SGHAT and CDR2 FQNNGV. CDR3 region: CASRPNRGRHGELFF. The CDR3 bases are TGTGCCAGCAGACCGAACAGGGGACGTCACGGGGAGCTGTTTTTT. Complete variable domain (other parts from reference TRBV11-2 and TRBJ2-2): EAGVAQSPRYKIIEKRQSVAFWCNPISGHATLYWYQQILGQGPKLLIQFQNNGVVDDSQLPKDRFSAERLKGVDSTLKIQPAKLEDSAVYLCASRPNRGRHGELFFGEGSRLTVL.

This clone has only one observation. V gene TRBV19 combines with J gene TRBJ1-1; TRBD1 might be the D (5 bases). There are 13 residues in the CDR3. The germline V gene encodes CDR1 LNHDA and CDR2 SQIVND (reference sequence). The V end was cut by 2 bases, the J end by 5 bases, with 9 bases between. CDR3 region: CASSIPKGTEAFF. In DNA form, the CDR3 reads TGTGCCAGTAGTATACCGAAGGGGACTGAAGCTTTCTTT.